This T cell receptor beta chain stems from a study of OX40 agonist ivuxolimab in advanced cancers. Whole-study context: One hepatocellular carcinoma and two cutaneous melanoma patients partially responded.

Study-level points and caveats: Circulating CD4+ and CD8+ T cells showed clonal expansion by week 6 at 0.1 to 3.0 mg/kg.

The CDR3 is 13 amino acids. The V gene lost 5 bases and the J gene lost 4 bases, with 12 bases spanning the gap. CDR1 and CDR2 from the germline V gene are MRHNA and SNTAGT. Sequencing used immunoSEQ multiplex PCR; TCRdb keeps in-frame clones, though not all of them. Here the sample spans 50,000 to 65,000 clones, more than 80% being singletons. Sampling times: baseline, cycle 4 day 1, cycle 7 day 1. Regarding this clone: Its matching antigen is unknown.

This receptor was taken from an adult with an advanced solid tumor such as melanoma, head and neck, liver or kidney cancer. Sequences were derived from CD4+ or CD8+ T cells sorted from blood, sampled in a trial of the OX40 agonist ivuxolimab. The V gene is TRBV6-4, the J gene TRBJ2-7, with a tentative D call TRBD2 (6 bases). CDR3 coding DNA: TGTGCCAGCAGTCAAAGGAGCGGGTACGAGCAGTACTTC. Translating it yields CASSQRSGYEQYF.